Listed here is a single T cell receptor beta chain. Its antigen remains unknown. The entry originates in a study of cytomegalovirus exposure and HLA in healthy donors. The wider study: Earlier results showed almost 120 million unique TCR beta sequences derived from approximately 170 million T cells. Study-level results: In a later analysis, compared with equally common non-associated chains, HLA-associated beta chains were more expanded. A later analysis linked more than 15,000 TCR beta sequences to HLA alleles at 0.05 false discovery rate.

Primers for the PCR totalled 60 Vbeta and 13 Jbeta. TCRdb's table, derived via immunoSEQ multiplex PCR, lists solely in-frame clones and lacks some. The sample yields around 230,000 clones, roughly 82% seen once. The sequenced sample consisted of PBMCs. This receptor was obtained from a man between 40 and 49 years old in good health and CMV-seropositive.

The CDR3 DNA reads as TGTGCCAGCTCACCCGTACAGCCCCAGGAATATAGCAATCAGCCCCAGCATTTT. It yields the protein CASSPVQPQEYSNQPQHF. The chain is built from TRBV18 and TRBJ1-5; D not resolved. Trimming pared 3 bases from V and 0 bases from J, leaving 18 bases between. Germline V gene sequence: CDR1 KGHSH, CDR2 LQKENI. There are 18 residues in the CDR3.